This entry describes one T cell receptor beta chain. Its antigen is not identified. This entry comes from a study of shared clonotypes between healthy human individuals. Study conclusions and caveats: An anticipated effect of sequencing depth on clonotype sharing among donors was recognized. Rarefaction showed sorted-subset sequencing was incomplete despite large depth.

Genomic DNA from each subset was divided evenly over several immunoSEQ plates. Profiling relied on immunoSEQ multiplex PCR, and the TCRdb table lists in-frame clones only, not all of them. The data show roughly 2,300,000 clones, 85% to 95% seen once. The CDR3 loop spans 15 amino acids. Germline assignment: CDR1 MNHEY and CDR2 SMNVEV (reference sequence). The ends were cut back, 5 bases at V and 3 bases at J, with 14 bases in the middle. The sample consisted of naive CD4+ T cells from PBMCs. Noted subset: CD45RA+ positively selected. The chain has TRBV27 and TRBJ1-5; D gene uncertain. The TCR sequence derives from a man in his late teens or twenties in good health. Some clones in this sample may be carry-over from other donors' samples. The CDR3 is CASSPSGRHNQPQHF. DNA of the CDR3: TGTGCCAGCAGTCCGTCCGGACGGCACAATCAGCCCCAGCATTTT.